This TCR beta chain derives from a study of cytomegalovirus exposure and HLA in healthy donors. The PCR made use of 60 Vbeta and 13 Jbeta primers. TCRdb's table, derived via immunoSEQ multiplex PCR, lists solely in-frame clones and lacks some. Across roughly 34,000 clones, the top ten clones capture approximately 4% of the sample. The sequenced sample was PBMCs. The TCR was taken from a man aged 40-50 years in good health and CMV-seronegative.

The CDR3 region is CAWNGRRGYTF. The CDR3 DNA is TGTGCCTGGAATGGCCGAAGAGGCTACACCTTC. The V call is TRBV30, the J call TRBJ1-2; D gene uncertain. The CDR3 runs to 11 residues. Germline V lookup: CDR1 GTSNPN, CDR2 SVGIG (reference sequence). Trimming shortened V by 4 bases and J by 8 bases, and 11 bases separated the two germline ends.